Listed below are T cell receptor beta chains from one sample, sequenced in a study of molecular identifiers for immune sequencing clone quantification. TCRdb re-derived calls from the PCR reads in MiXCR, one entry per CDR3 protein. The data show some 590,000 distinct CDR3 sequences, about 25% seen once. Input material: naive CD8+ T cells from blood, with Jurkat cell RNA spiked in. These receptors were collected from a human donor in good health. Some libraries in this study had Jurkat cell RNA spiked in. Each CDR3 is given with its conserved first and last residue. The D gene is left open where the match is weak. Clone sizes are given selectively: once, few, many, or a class where the clone is expanded.

d_call clone_size j_call cdr3_length v_call cdr3_nt cdr3_aa
. many TRBJ1-1 16 TRBV7-9 TGTGCCAGCAGCTTAGTGGGGGGTCAGATGAACACTGAAGCTTTCTTT CASSLVGGQMNTEAFF
. many TRBJ2-7 11 TRBV20-1 TGCAGTGCTCCCTGGGTCTACGAGCAGTACTTC CSAPWVYEQYF
. few TRBJ2-7 15 TRBV28 TGTGCCAGCAGTTTACCAGGGGGGAAGCTGGACGAGCAGTACTTC CASSLPGGKLDEQYF
TRBD1 many TRBJ2-7 15 TRBV7-9 TGTGCCAGCGGGCCGGCGGACAGGGAAATCAACGAGCAGTACTTC CASGPADREINEQYF
. few TRBJ2-7 13 TRBV4-3 TGCGCCAGCAGCTCGACAAGGGACATGGAGCAGTACTTC CASSSTRDMEQYF
. many TRBJ1-2 14 TRBV6-1 TGTGCCAGCAGTGGCTACAGGGAAGGCTATGGCTACACCTTC CASSGYREGYGYTF
. . TRBJ1-2 13 TRBV25-1 TGTGCCAGCAGGGGACACCCTAACTATGGCTACACCTTC CASRGHPNYGYTF
. . TRBJ2-1 14 TRBV7-9 TGTGCCAGCAGCCCTGGGGGAGGGACAGAGGAGCAGTTCTTC CASSPGGGTEEQFF
. many TRBJ2-2 14 TRBV15 TGTGCCACCAGCAGAGTCGTGGGCACCGGGGAGCTGTTTTTT CATSRVVGTGELFF
. many TRBJ1-1 12 TRBV29-1 TGCAGCGTTGACAGCCTGAACACTGAAGCTTTCTTT CSVDSLNTEAFF
. . TRBJ1-1 10 TRBV19 TGTGCCAGTAGTAAGACTGAAGCTTTCTTT CASSKTEAFF
. few TRBJ1-1 14 TRBV20-1 TGCAGTGCTAGGACAAATAGGGGTGGCACTGAAGCTTTCTTT CSARTNRGGTEAFF
. . TRBJ2-7 13 TRBV10-1 TGCGCCAGCAGTGATGGTTTCTCCTACGAGCAGTACTTC CASSDGFSYEQYF
TRBD2 few TRBJ2-1 16 TRBV28 TGTGCCAGCAGTTTACGCGGTGATAGCGGGAGATATGAGCAGTTCTTC CASSLRGDSGRYEQFF
. many TRBJ2-7 14 TRBV6-2/TRBV6-3 TGTGCCAGCAGTTTCGACGCGGGGTACTACGAGCAGTACTTC CASSFDAGYYEQYF
. few TRBJ2-1 16 TRBV4-3 TGCGCCAGCAGCCAAAACCGGGACCCGACCTACAATGAGCAGTTCTTC CASSQNRDPTYNEQFF
TRBD1 few TRBJ2-6 17 TRBV6-5 TGTGCCAGCAGTTACGGGACAGGGGGTGGTGGGGCCAACGTCCTGACTTTC CASSYGTGGGGANVLTF
. many TRBJ2-2 15 TRBV29-1 TGCAGCGCCCGCGGGGAGAGTAGGAACACCGGGGAGCTGTTTTTT CSARGESRNTGELFF
TRBD1 many TRBJ1-4 17 TRBV7-9 TGTGCCAGCAGCTCCTCCGGACAGGGTGCAACTAATGAAAAACTGTTTTTT CASSSSGQGATNEKLFF
. . TRBJ1-1 12 TRBV19 TGTGCCAGTAGTGGGGCGGACTTTGAAGCTTTCTTT CASSGADFEAFF
. many TRBJ1-1 13 TRBV5-1 TGCGCCAGCAGCTTGGACGGGTACACTGAAGCTTTCTTT CASSLDGYTEAFF
. . TRBJ2-7 11 TRBV15 TGTACCACCAACAGAGAGTACGAGCAGTACTTC CTTNREYEQYF
. . TRBJ2-1 13 TRBV29-1 TGCAGCGGACAGACGCCCTCCTACAATGAGCAGTTCTTC CSGQTPSYNEQFF
TRBD2 many TRBJ2-7 18 TRBV7-9 TGTGCCAGCAGCCCGGAGGATGAAGCTAGCGGGGACTCCTACGAGCAGTACTTC CASSPEDEASGDSYEQYF
. . TRBJ2-1 15 TRBV12-3/TRBV12-4 TGTGCCAGCTCCCCCGGTGCGGACAGATACAATGAGCAGTTCTTC CASSPGADRYNEQFF
. many TRBJ2-3 12 TRBV12-3/TRBV12-4 TGTGCCAGCAGACTGTTTCAGGATACGCAGTATTTT CASRLFQDTQYF
. many TRBJ2-3 13 TRBV4-3 TGCGCCAGCAGCCAAGATTCCCCAGGGCCGCAGTATTTT CASSQDSPGPQYF
. . TRBJ1-4 13 TRBV27 TGTGCCAGCGGGGGGGGGCCTTACGAAAAACTGTTTTTT CASGGGPYEKLFF
. once TRBJ2-3 15 TRBV7-3 TGTGCCAGCAGCTCCCAGGTTGAGTCCCCAGATACGCAGTATTTT CASSSQVESPDTQYF